The 23 T cell receptor beta chains below all came from one sample that was sequenced in a study of spatial heterogeneity in lung cancer. MiXCR, run by TCRdb on the 5' RACE reads, gives a single entry per CDR3 protein. The sample contains about 100,000 distinct CDR3 sequences, approximately 4.7% of which appear only once. Their recognized antigens are unknown. Time point reported: sample taken at primary tumor resection. Study-wide points: Higher tumor mutation counts went along with higher counts of expanded intratumoral alpha and beta TCRs.

The input for sequencing was lung tumor tissue, taken at surgery. The source of these receptors is a male donor with early-stage non-small cell lung cancer.

Ten or more counts support this clonotype. This rearrangement joins TRBV12-3 or TRBV12-4 to TRBJ2-7, with D hard to call. The CDR3 is made up of 14 amino acids. Trimming took 7 bases from V and 7 from J, leaving 20 bases between them. CDR3 bases: TGTGCCAGCACCGATACCGTAGCTAATTGGGAGCAGTACTTC. Translated, it gives CASTDTVANWEQYF.

CDR3 nucleotides: TGTGCCAGCAGTTTAGTTCGGATAGCGGGTATAGGCGAGCAGTTCTTC. It codes for CASSLVRIAGIGEQFF. The chain links TRBV12-3 or TRBV12-4 to TRBJ2-1; 7 bases fit TRBD2. V shed 1 base and J 10 bases; nucleotides not matched to a gene: 13. The CDR3 length is 16 residues.

This clonotype was counted many times. The CDR3 sequence is CASSERATGSYEQYF. CDR3 DNA sequence: TGTGCCAGCAGTGAGCGAGCGACGGGCTCCTACGAGCAGTACTTC. The rearrangement links TRBV28 to TRBJ2-7; no firm D call. The CDR3 loop spans 15 amino acids. CDR1 and CDR2 from the germline V gene are MDHEN and SYDVKM. The V gene lost 5 bases and the J gene lost 0 bases, with 14 bases spanning the gap.

This clonotype has a count of ten or more. This rearrangement joins TRBV27 to TRBJ2-1; a possible D gene is TRBD1 (5 bases). The CDR3 extends over 13 amino acids. The V gene's germline CDR1 is MNHEY and CDR2 SMNVEV (reference sequence). Trimming took off 7 bases at V and 8 bases at J, with 15 bases between the two ends. The CDR3 protein is CASKNGASDEQFF. CDR3 DNA sequence: TGTGCCAGCAAAAATGGGGCGAGCGATGAGCAGTTCTTC.

This clonotype was counted many times. V usage is TRBV7-2 and J usage is TRBJ2-1; D gene ambiguous. Germline V gives CDR1 SGHTA, CDR2 FQGNSA. The CDR3 length is 14 residues. Trimming shortened V by 1 base and J by 9 bases, and 13 bases separated the two germline ends. The CDR3 sequence is CASSLVPQFGEQFF. In DNA form, the CDR3 reads TGTGCCAGCAGCTTAGTACCTCAGTTCGGTGAGCAGTTCTTC.

This clonotype was detected ten times or more. V usage is TRBV3-1 and J usage is TRBJ2-4; the D is unclear. Per germline, CDR1 LGHDT and CDR2 YNNKEL (reference sequence). The CDR3 loop spans 15 amino acids. Between the trimmed V and J ends, which lost 0 bases and 5 bases, there was a span of 11 bases. The CDR3 sequence is CASSQDSSAENIQYF. In DNA form, the CDR3 reads TGTGCCAGCAGCCAAGATTCTTCGGCAGAAAACATTCAGTACTTC.

This clonotype was picked up many times. This chain joins TRBV2 and TRBJ1-2; the D gene is possibly TRBD1 (6 bases). Trimming shortened V by 6 bases and J by 4 bases, and 15 bases separated the two germline ends. The CDR3 consists of 14 residues. Germline-derived CDR1 and CDR2 are SNHLY and FYNNEI. In DNA, the CDR3 is TGTGCCAGCAGCGCGGACAGCTTCATCTATGGCTACACCTTC. Protein product: CASSADSFIYGYTF.

This clonotype was observed many times. The chain joins TRBV7-9 to TRBJ2-3; 10 nucleotides match TRBD2. The CDR3 extends over 20 amino acids. The V gene end was trimmed by 4 bases and the J gene end by 7 bases; junction bases not matched to a gene: 23. Per the germline V gene, CDR1 is SEHNR and CDR2 is FQNEAQ (reference sequence). In DNA, the CDR3 is TGTGCCAGCAGCTCCCTACCACGCGGGATACTAGCGGGAATCAAGAATACGCAGTATTTT. It specifies CASSSLPRGILAGIKNTQYF.

The sample holds many counts of this clonotype. V gene TRBV27 combines with J gene TRBJ2-2; D not certain. V lost 3 bases and J lost 6, with 14 bases in between. Germline V CDR1 and CDR2: MNHEY, SMNVEV (reference sequence). The CDR3 is made up of 15 amino acids. The CDR3 loop reads CASSFEDPTSGELFF. In DNA form, the CDR3 reads TGTGCCAGCAGTTTTGAAGACCCTACGTCCGGGGAGCTGTTTTTT.

There are many counts of this clonotype. The chain uses TRBV5-1 and TRBJ1-2; D perhaps matches TRBD1 (6 bases). The CDR3 is made up of 14 amino acids. Trimming removed 4 bases at V and 7 bases at J, with 17 bases between. The germline V gene encodes CDR1 SGHRS and CDR2 YFSETQ. The CDR3 loop reads CASSPVPGAGGYTF. The CDR3 nucleotides are TGCGCCAGCAGCCCCGTACCGGGGGCGGGTGGCTACACCTTC.

There are many counts of this clonotype. The genes are TRBV20-1 and TRBJ1-1; unclear D gene. Germline assignment: CDR1 DFQATT and CDR2 SNEGSKA (reference sequence). Trimming took off 1 base at V and 3 bases at J, with 12 bases between the two ends. The CDR3 has 14 amino acids. CDR3 sequence reads: CSARAMGLDTEAFF. For the CDR3, the DNA is TGCAGTGCTAGAGCAATGGGCCTGGACACTGAAGCTTTCTTT.

This clonotype was recorded many times. The gene calls are TRBV20-1 and TRBJ1-2; 7 bases match TRBD1. This CDR3 has 12 residues. The junction had 8 bases not matched to a gene; V was cut back by 5 bases and J by 8 bases. CDR1 is DFQATT and CDR2 is SNEGSKA in the germline V gene (reference sequence). The CDR3 sequence: CSARGQEEGYTF. The CDR3 nucleotides read TGCAGTGCTCGTGGACAGGAGGAGGGCTACACCTTC.

The chain is built from TRBV28 and TRBJ2-4; TRBD1 agrees at 11 bases. CDR1 and CDR2 from the germline V gene are MDHEN and SYDVKM. Germline trimming cut 2 bases from V and 8 bases from J; bases unmatched to any gene: 2. CDR3 length: 14 residues. CDR3 DNA: TGTGCCAGCAGTTTACGGGACAGGGGGGACATTCAGTACTTC. It yields the protein CASSLRDRGDIQYF.

This clonotype turned up a few times. The chain joins TRBV27 to TRBJ2-1, with D maybe TRBD1 (6 bases). The germline gives CDR1 MNHEY, CDR2 SMNVEV (reference sequence). Trimming took 2 bases from V and 6 from J, leaving 17 bases between them. The CDR3 length is 16 residues. The CDR3 loop reads CASSLSQGLRPNEQFF. CDR3 DNA: TGTGCCAGCAGTTTAAGTCAGGGGTTGCGGCCCAATGAGCAGTTCTTC.

The table lists this clonotype with many counts. The chain combines TRBV13 with TRBJ1-3; 8 bases are shared with TRBD1. V lost 5 bases and J lost 4; bases outside the gene matches: 4. CDR1 is PRHDT and CDR2 is FYEKMQ in the germline V gene (reference sequence). The CDR3 has 14 residues. CDR3 region: CASSGRGLGNTIYF. The CDR3 DNA reads TGTGCCAGCAGCGGCAGGGGGCTAGGAAACACCATATATTTT.

The V gene is TRBV28, the J gene TRBJ1-2; no clear D. Trimming cost V 3 bases and J 4 bases, with 9 bases left between them. This CDR3 is 13 amino acids long. In germline, CDR1 is MDHEN, CDR2 SYDVKM. This chain's CDR3 is CASSLRAGYGYTF. CDR3 nucleotides: TGTGCCAGCAGTTTGAGGGCTGGCTATGGCTACACCTTC.

This clonotype appeared many times. V is TRBV5-1 and J is TRBJ2-7, with unresolved D. The length of the CDR3 is 14 residues. The germline V gene encodes CDR1 SGHRS and CDR2 YFSETQ. The V end lost 0 bases, the J end lost 0 bases, and 7 bases lay between the germline ends. This CDR3 is CASSLGHSSYEQYF. The CDR3 DNA sequence: TGCGCCAGCAGCTTGGGGCATAGCTCCTACGAGCAGTACTTC.

This clonotype turned up a few times. The chain combines TRBV4-1 with TRBJ2-4; no clear D. The germline V and J ends were trimmed by 4 bases and 8 bases, with 18 bases remaining between them. Germline CDR1 is MGHRA and CDR2 is YSYEKL. CDR3 length equals 15 residues. In nucleotides, the CDR3 is TGCGCCAGCAGCCTTTTGGCGCATTCAAGGGACATTCAGTACTTC. It translates to CASSLLAHSRDIQYF.

Written as DNA, the CDR3 is TGTGCCAGCAGTCGCCGGGACAGGGGGCCCGAGCAGTACTTC. Its translation is CASSRRDRGPEQYF. This chain connects TRBV6-5 to TRBJ2-7; 12 nucleotides align to TRBD1. V trimming: 5 bases; J trimming: 6 bases; junction bases outside the gene matches: 5. CDR1 is MNHEY, CDR2 SVGAGI, per germline. The CDR3 has 14 amino acids.

This clonotype was picked up many times. The CDR3 DNA reads TGTGCCATCAGTGAGCAGGGCCGCCACAATGAGCAGTTCTTC. Its translation is CAISEQGRHNEQFF. This sequence joins TRBV10-3 and TRBJ2-1, with D tentatively TRBD1 (5 bases). V dropped 2 bases and J dropped 5 bases, with 10 bases sitting between them. From germline, CDR1 is ENHRY and CDR2 SYGVKD. The CDR3 sequence is 14 residues long.

At least ten counts were recorded for this clonotype. The chain joins TRBV5-1 to TRBJ2-3; the D gene is possibly TRBD1 (6 bases). The CDR3 is 15 amino acids. Trimming shortened V by 4 bases and J by 2 bases, and 14 bases separated the two germline ends. Germline values: CDR1 SGHRS, CDR2 YFSETQ. In DNA, the CDR3 is TGCGCCAGCAGCACAAGGGACACACTCACAGATACGCAGTATTTT. Residues: CASSTRDTLTDTQYF.

This clonotype was seen repeatedly, ten times or more. J is TRBJ2-3 and V is TRBV12-3 or TRBV12-4; 10 bases map to TRBD1. Trimming removed 2 bases from V and 2 bases from J; junction bases left unmatched: 4. The CDR3 has 16 residues. The CDR3, as DNA: TGTGCCAGCAGTTTATCCCGACAGGGGGCCACAGATACGCAGTATTTT. This codes for CASSLSRQGATDTQYF.

This clonotype has ten or more counts. The rearrangement uses TRBV28 and TRBJ2-6, with D perhaps TRBD1 (6 bases). Trimming took off 4 bases at V and 0 bases at J, with 13 bases between the two ends. The germline V gene has CDR1 MDHEN and CDR2 SYDVKM. The CDR3 runs 17 residues. For the CDR3, the DNA is TGTGCCAGCAGTTCGCCCGGACAGTTCTCTGGGGCCAACGTCCTGACTTTC. It is translated as CASSSPGQFSGANVLTF.